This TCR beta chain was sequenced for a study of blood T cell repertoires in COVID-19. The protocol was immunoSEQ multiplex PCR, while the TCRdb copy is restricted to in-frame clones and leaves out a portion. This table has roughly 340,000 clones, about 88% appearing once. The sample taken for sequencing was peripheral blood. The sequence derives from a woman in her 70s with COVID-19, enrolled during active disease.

CDR3 nucleotide sequence: TGTGCCAGCAGCTTGGCCGGGCGCCACGGGGAGGAAGCTTTCTTT. Its protein is CASSLAGRHGEEAFF. This chain uses TRBV5-6 with TRBJ1-1; D ambiguous. Between the trimmed V and J ends, which lost 0 bases and 8 bases, there was a span of 17 bases. The CDR3 covers 15 residues. Per the germline V gene, CDR1 is SGHDT and CDR2 is YYEEEE.